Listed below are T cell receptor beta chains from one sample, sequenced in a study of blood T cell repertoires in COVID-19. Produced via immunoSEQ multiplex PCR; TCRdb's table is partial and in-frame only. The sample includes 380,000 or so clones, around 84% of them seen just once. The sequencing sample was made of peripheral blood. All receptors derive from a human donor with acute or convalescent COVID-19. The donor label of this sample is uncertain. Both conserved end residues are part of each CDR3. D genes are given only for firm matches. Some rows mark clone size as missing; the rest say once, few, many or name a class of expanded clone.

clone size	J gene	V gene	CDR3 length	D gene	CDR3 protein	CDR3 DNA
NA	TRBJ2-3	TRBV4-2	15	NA	CASSQGWGGRDTQYF	TGTGCCAGCAGCCAAGGCTGGGGGGGGCGAGATACGCAGTATTTT
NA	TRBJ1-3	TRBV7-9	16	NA	CASSPPGRDSGNTIYF	TGTGCCAGCAGCCCACCGGGCCGGGACTCTGGAAACACCATATATTTT
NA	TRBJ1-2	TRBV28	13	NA	CASSQGRDYGYTF	TGTGCCAGCAGTCAGGGGCGGGACTATGGCTACACCTTC
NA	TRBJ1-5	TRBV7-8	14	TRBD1	CASSFGQGVGPQHF	TGTGCCAGCAGCTTCGGGCAGGGGGTAGGGCCCCAGCATTTT
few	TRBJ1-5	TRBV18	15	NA	CASSPSGRTNQPQHF	TGTGCCAGCTCACCGTCTGGACGGACAAATCAGCCCCAGCATTTT
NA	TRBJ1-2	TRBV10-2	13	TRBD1	CASSGQGNYGYTF	TGCGCCAGCTCGGGACAGGGTAACTATGGCTACACCTTC
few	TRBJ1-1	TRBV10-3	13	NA	CAISEPPGVGAFF	TGTGCCATCAGTGAGCCCCCGGGGGTCGGAGCTTTCTTT
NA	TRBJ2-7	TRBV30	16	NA	CAWSGGHALSSYEQYF	TGTGCCTGGAGTGGCGGGCACGCACTTAGCTCCTACGAGCAGTACTTC
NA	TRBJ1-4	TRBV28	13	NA	CASQAGINEKLFF	TGTGCCAGCCAGGCAGGAATTAATGAAAAACTGTTTTTT
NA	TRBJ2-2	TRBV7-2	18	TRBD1	CASSLDSTGTGVTGELFF	TGTGCCAGCAGCTTAGATTCTACCGGGACAGGGGTGACCGGGGAGCTGTTTTTT
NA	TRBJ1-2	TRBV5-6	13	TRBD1	CASSHRDRGSYTF	TGTGCCAGCAGCCACCGGGACAGGGGAAGCTACACCTTC
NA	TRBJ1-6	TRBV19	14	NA	CASSIQGVNSPLHF	TGTGCCAGTAGTATACAGGGTGTCAATTCACCCCTCCACTTT
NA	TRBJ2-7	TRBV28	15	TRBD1	CASSPRTGASYEQYF	TGTGCCAGCAGTCCTCGGACAGGAGCCTCCTACGAGCAGTACTTC
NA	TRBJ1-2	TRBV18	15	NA	CASSPGAVANYGYTF	TGTGCCAGCTCACCAGGGGCGGTAGCTAACTATGGCTACACCTTC
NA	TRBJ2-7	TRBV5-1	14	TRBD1	CASSAYRGTYEQYF	TGCGCCAGCAGCGCCTACAGGGGAACCTACGAGCAGTACTTC
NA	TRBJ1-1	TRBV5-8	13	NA	CASSWELNTEAFF	TGTGCCAGCAGCTGGGAGTTGAACACTGAAGCTTTCTTT
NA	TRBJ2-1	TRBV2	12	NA	CASSEADNEQFF	TGTGCCAGCAGTGAGGCAGACAATGAGCAGTTCTTC
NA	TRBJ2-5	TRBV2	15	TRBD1	CASSEFQGVQETQYF	TGTGCCAGCAGTGAGTTTCAGGGGGTTCAAGAGACCCAGTACTTC
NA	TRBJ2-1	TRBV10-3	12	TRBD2	CAISGLADEQFF	TGTGCCATCAGTGGACTAGCCGATGAGCAGTTCTTC
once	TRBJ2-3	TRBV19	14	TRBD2	CASRGLAAPDTQYF	TGTGCCAGCAGGGGACTAGCGGCCCCGGATACGCAGTATTTT
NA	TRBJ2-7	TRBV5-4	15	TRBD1	CASSLAPGQTYEQYF	TGTGCCAGCAGCCTTGCTCCGGGACAGACCTACGAGCAGTACTTC
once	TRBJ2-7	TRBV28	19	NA	CASSLDLGGGRRLSYEQYF	TGTGCCAGCAGTTTAGACCTGGGGGGAGGACGCCGCCTATCCTACGAGCAGTACTTC
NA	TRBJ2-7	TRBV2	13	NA	CASSGRASYEQYF	TGTGCCAGCAGTGGCAGGGCCTCCTACGAGCAGTACTTC
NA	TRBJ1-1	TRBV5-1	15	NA	CASSLVPGMNTEAFF	TGCGCCAGCAGCTTGGTTCCAGGGATGAACACTGAAGCTTTCTTT
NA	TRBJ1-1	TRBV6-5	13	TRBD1	CASSTTGVTEAFF	TGTGCCAGCAGCACAACAGGGGTCACTGAAGCTTTCTTT
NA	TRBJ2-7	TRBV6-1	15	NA	CASSENLAESYEQYF	TGTGCCAGCAGTGAAAATTTAGCGGAATCCTACGAGCAGTACTTC
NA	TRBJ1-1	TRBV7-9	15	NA	CASSLRSGGSTEAFF	TGTGCCAGCAGCTTAAGATCCGGGGGGAGCACTGAAGCTTTCTTT
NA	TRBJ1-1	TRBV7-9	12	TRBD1	CASSRQGWEAFF	TGTGCCAGCAGTAGACAGGGTTGGGAAGCTTTCTTT
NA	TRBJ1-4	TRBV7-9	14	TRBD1	CASSPRGQGEKLFF	TGTGCCAGCAGCCCCAGGGGGCAGGGTGAAAAACTGTTTTTT